Following are 9 T cell receptor beta chains from one sample sequenced in a study of tumor-infiltrating lymphocytes in primary liver carcinoma. Total RNA and DNA came together from about 19-30 mg of bulk tissue without cell sorting. A constant-region primer primed TCR beta cDNA synthesis from about 0.55 ug of total RNA. Amplification in three nested multiplex PCR rounds with slightly modified ARM-PCR gave rise to TCR beta libraries. Running ten to eleven cycles apiece, the first two PCR rounds relied on TRBV1-TRBV30 forward primers together with a C-beta reverse primer. TCRdb called the multiplex PCR reads again in MiXCR, with one record for every CDR3 protein. The sample yields about 64,000 distinct CDR3 sequences, roughly two thirds seen once. Source material: liver tumor tissue from sampling region 4. Subset in this sample: tumor region T4, right-lateral pole. These receptors all come from a man aged 35 to 55 with primary liver carcinoma and hepatitis B virus infection.

Worth noting for this clonotype: This may be a read error: a much more frequent sequence differs by one nucleotide. The chain couples TRBV5-1 to TRBJ1-4; D is uncertain. The CDR3 extends over 15 amino acids. Germline V gene lookup returns CDR1 SGHRS and CDR2 YFSETQ. CDR3 sequence reads: CTSSLDGGRAVGLFF. CDR3 nucleotide sequence: TGCACCAGCAGCTTGGATGGTGGTCGAGCGGTAGGGCTGTTTTTT.

This sequence joins TRBV12-3 or TRBV12-4 and TRBJ1-1; no firm D call. The V and J ends lost 4 bases and 1 base respectively, with 10 bases between them. The CDR3 runs to 14 residues. The CDR3 DNA reads as TGTGCCAGCAGTTCTGGCTGGGGGAACACTGAAGCTTTCTTT. Translating gives CASSSGWGNTEAFF.

The chain recombines TRBV5-6 with TRBJ1-2; D gene ambiguous. Trimming removed 2 bases from V and 2 bases from J, with 10 bases in between. CDR1 SGHDT and CDR2 YYEEEE come from the germline V gene. The CDR3 covers 14 residues. CDR3 sequence reads: CASSLRRQNYGYTF. The CDR3 DNA is TGTGCCAGCAGCTTACGGCGGCAGAACTATGGCTACACCTTC.

Notes on this clonotype: This may stem from a read error, because a much larger clone lies one nucleotide away. This sequence joins TRBV29-1 and TRBJ2-1; 9 nucleotides match TRBD2. Germline loops: CDR1 SQVTM, CDR2 ANQGSEA. The CDR3 consists of 14 residues. V lost 4 bases and J lost 9; bases outside the gene matches: 10. CDR3 sequence: CSVVRLAGILEQFF. The CDR3 DNA is TGCAGCGTTGTACGGCTAGCGGGAATTCTTGAGCAGTTCTTC.

This clonotype is medium-sized in the sample. This chain uses TRBV6-5 with TRBJ1-1; 9 positions match TRBD1. The ends lost 6 bases at V and 4 bases at J; junction bases unmatched: 9. The CDR3 consists of 15 residues. Germline V lookup: CDR1 MNHEY, CDR2 SVGAGI. CDR3 nucleotides: TGTGCCAGCAGCCCTCGCCCGGGACAGGGCACTGAAGCTTTCTTT. Its translation is CASSPRPGQGTEAFF.

A word on this clonotype: Without the conserved terminal phenylalanine or tryptophan, this CDR3 likely stems from a read error. The chain joins TRBV11-2 to TRBJ2-5; D is tentatively TRBD1 or TRBD2 (6 bases each). The CDR3 is 16 residues long. Germline-derived CDR1 and CDR2 are SGHAT and FQNNGV. V lost 6 bases to trimming and J lost 5 bases, with 22 bases between them. The CDR3 loop is CASRQTPGGGKETQYS. DNA of the CDR3: TGTGCCAGCAGGCAAACTCCTGGAGGGGGGAAGGAGACCCAGTACTCC.

Regarding this clonotype: Possible read error: a much larger clone is one base away. The chain combines TRBV10-3 with TRBJ1-5, with no clear D. With 10 bases removed from V and 7 bases from J, the gap between germline ends came to 14 bases. The CDR3 spans 12 residues. The germline gives CDR1 ENHRY, CDR2 SYGVKD. Here the CDR3 DNA reads TGTGCCACCGGGCAGCGTGTCCAGCCCCAGCATTTT. Translation: CATGQRVQPQHF.

This clonotype was recorded many times. V and J are TRBV14 and TRBJ1-1, with D perhaps matching TRBD1 (6 bases). Per the germline V gene, CDR1 is SGHDN and CDR2 is FVKESK. The V end lost 1 base, the J end lost 1 base, and 13 bases lay between the germline ends. CDR3 length: 16 residues. CDR3 amino acids: CASSQVGRGGNTEAFF. The CDR3 nucleotides read TGTGCCAGCAGCCAAGTTGGCAGGGGAGGGAACACTGAAGCTTTCTTT.

Notes on this clonotype: This could be a read error, since a much larger clone is one nucleotide away. The chain is built from TRBV9 and TRBJ2-3; the D gene could be TRBD1 or TRBD2 (6 bases each). The germline V gene has CDR1 SGDLS and CDR2 YYNGEE. The CDR3 is 14 amino acids. The CDR3 protein is CTSSEGGSTDTQYF. DNA of the CDR3: TGTACCAGCAGCGAGGGGGGAAGCACAGATACGCAGTATTTT.